A single T cell receptor beta chain is shown here with its context. The source of the sample is a study of control samples from healthy donors and cancer patients. V lost 5 bases, J lost 12 bases, and 17 bases lay in between. This CDR3 has 14 residues. The germline V gene encodes CDR1 SGHTA and CDR2 FQGNSA. Produced via immunoSEQ multiplex PCR; TCRdb's table is partial and in-frame only. The sample shows 90,000 or so clones, roughly nine tenths of them seen only once. Material: blood. The TCR sequence derives from a woman between 55 and 75 years old in good health. The rearrangement joins TRBV7-2 to TRBJ1-6; TRBD1 is a possible D gene (5 bases). CDR3 loop: CASSQNGGGKPLHF. In DNA, the CDR3 is TGTGCCAGCAGCCAAAATGGGGGGGGGAAACCCCTCCACTTT.